Below, 21 T cell receptor beta chains from the same sample are listed, as sequenced in a study of T cell changes during pregnancy in multiple sclerosis. Measured with immunoSEQ multiplex PCR; TCRdb has only the in-frame clones, and not every one. The data show some 74,000 clones, around nine tenths seen once. The input for sequencing was peripheral blood, taken after pregnancy. These receptors were obtained from a female donor in good health, enrolled as a control in a pregnancy study.

The CDR3 spells CASSLARASGGGSQETQYF. For the CDR3, the DNA is TGCGCCAGCAGCCTAGCTAGGGCTAGCGGGGGGGGATCCCAAGAGACCCAGTACTTC. The chain joins TRBV4-1 to TRBJ2-5; 12 nucleotides agree with TRBD2. Trimming cost V 4 bases and J 1 base; bases outside gene matches: 13. From germline, CDR1 is MGHRA and CDR2 YSYEKL. The CDR3 spans 19 residues.

The chain carries TRBV28 and TRBJ2-5; D call uncertain. The CDR3 has 13 amino acids. CDR1 and CDR2 from the germline V gene are MDHEN and SYDVKM. V was trimmed by 7 bases and J by 0 bases, leaving 9 bases between them. DNA for the CDR3: TGTGCCAGCACCAACGGGTACCAAGAGACCCAGTACTTC. This sequence encodes CASTNGYQETQYF.

This chain joins TRBV2 and TRBJ2-1, with D perhaps TRBD2 (7 bases). The V end lost 7 bases, the J end lost 3 bases, and 16 bases lay between the germline ends. The CDR3 is made up of 15 amino acids. CDR1 and CDR2 from the germline V gene are SNHLY and FYNNEI. DNA for the CDR3: TGTGCCAGCAAGGGGGGAGGGAGGGACTACAATGAGCAGTTCTTC. This sequence encodes CASKGGGRDYNEQFF.

The V gene is TRBV19, the J gene TRBJ2-7; 8 bases match TRBD2. From germline, CDR1 is LNHDA and CDR2 SQIVND (reference sequence). The CDR3 consists of 15 residues. V gave up 6 bases and J gave up 2 bases; unmatched junction bases: 9. The CDR3: CASRKSGSSAYEQYF. The CDR3 bases are TGTGCCAGTAGAAAAAGCGGGAGTAGTGCCTACGAGCAGTACTTC. The full variable domain, completed using reference TRBV19 and TRBJ2-7, is DGGITQSPKYLFRKEGQNVTLSCEQNLNHDAMYWYRQDPGQGLRLIYYSQIVNDFQKGDIAEGYSVSREKKESFPLTVTSAQKNPTAFYLCASRKSGSSAYEQYFGPGTRLTVT.

The rearrangement uses TRBV11-3 and TRBJ2-3; 10 bases are a match to TRBD2. The CDR3 totals 16 residues. Germline-derived CDR1 and CDR2 are SGHNT and YENEEA. The V segment lost 1 base and the J segment 4 bases; nucleotides outside the gene matches: 5. In DNA, the CDR3 is TGTGCCAGCAGCTTAGGGAAGCGGGAGGGTCCAGATACGCAGTATTTT. This translates into CASSLGKREGPDTQYF.

This clone has only one observation. Other DNA sequences in the sample encode the same CDR3. The V call is TRBV2, the J call TRBJ2-5; no firm D call. This CDR3 has 12 amino acids. V lost 0 bases to trimming and J lost 5 bases, with 4 bases between them. Germline V gene sequence: CDR1 SNHLY, CDR2 FYNNEI. The chain's CDR3 is CASSEARETQYF. Here the CDR3 DNA reads TGTGCCAGCAGTGAAGCGAGGGAGACCCAGTACTTC.

The rearrangement joins TRBV6-5 to TRBJ2-1; TRBD2 matches at 9 bases. V lost 8 bases, J lost 7 bases, and 9 bases stayed unmatched. From germline, CDR1 is MNHEY and CDR2 SVGAGI. This CDR3 contains 14 residues. Here the CDR3 reads CASAGLAGWNEQFF. In DNA form, the CDR3 reads TGTGCCAGCGCGGGGCTAGCGGGATGGAATGAGCAGTTCTTC.

The chain employs TRBV2 and TRBJ2-5, with TRBD2 as a possible D gene (6 bases). V was shortened by 2 bases and J by 5 bases, with 21 bases between the two germline ends. Germline CDR1 is SNHLY and CDR2 is FYNNEI. The CDR3 totals 17 residues. The CDR3 DNA sequence: TGTGCCAGCAGTGAAAGGTTGCTAGCGCAAATAGGGGAGACCCAGTACTTC. Translating it yields CASSERLLAQIGETQYF.

This rearrangement joins TRBV5-1 to TRBJ2-3; D is perhaps TRBD1 (6 bases). This CDR3 is built from 16 residues. The germline V and J ends were trimmed by 4 bases and 4 bases, with 19 bases remaining between them. Germline CDR1 reads SGHRS; CDR2 reads YFSETQ. The CDR3 loop reads CASSGGQLGHADTQYF. The CDR3 nucleotides read TGCGCCAGCAGCGGGGGACAACTTGGGCACGCAGATACGCAGTATTTT.

V usage is TRBV19 and J usage is TRBJ1-1; TRBD1 is a possible D gene (6 bases). Trimming took off 6 bases at V and 0 bases at J, with 14 bases between the two ends. This CDR3 comprises 15 residues. CDR1 and CDR2 from the germline V gene are LNHDA and SQIVND (reference sequence). The CDR3 loop reads CASRVEGQMNTEAFF. In DNA, the CDR3 is TGTGCCAGTAGGGTGGAAGGACAGATGAACACTGAAGCTTTCTTT.

This clone has only one observation. The gene calls are TRBV14 and TRBJ1-2; D gene ambiguous. The CDR3 contains 13 residues. Germline V gene lookup returns CDR1 SGHDN and CDR2 FVKESK. The germline V and J ends were trimmed by 1 base and 7 bases, with 10 bases remaining between them. CDR3 nucleotides: TGTGCCAGCAGCCAAGGGGCGCTCGGTGGCTACACCTTC. Translation: CASSQGALGGYTF.

This rearrangement joins TRBV30 to TRBJ2-7; TRBD2 might be the D (6 bases). The CDR3 covers 15 residues. Trimming pared 7 bases from V and 4 bases from J, leaving 23 bases between. CDR1 and CDR2 (germline): GTSNPN, SVGIG (reference sequence). The CDR3, as DNA: TGTGCCTCCCCCTTTGGACCCCCGGGAGAATACGAGCAGTACTTC. As protein: CASPFGPPGEYEQYF.

The chain links TRBV9 to TRBJ2-3; D is undetermined. Trimming removed 4 bases at V and 4 bases at J, with 10 bases between. There are 13 residues in the CDR3. Looked up from germline, CDR1 is SGDLS and CDR2 is YYNGEE. In DNA, the CDR3 is TGTGCCAGCAGCCCGGTTTTGGCAGATACGCAGTATTTT. Translation gives CASSPVLADTQYF.

The table lists this clone with a count of one. V gene TRBV5-1 combines with J gene TRBJ1-2; TRBD1 is a possible D gene (6 bases). CDR3 length: 16 residues. Germline V lookup: CDR1 SGHRS, CDR2 YFSETQ. Trimming pared 0 bases from V and 1 base from J, leaving 13 bases between. CDR3 sequence reads: CASSLETGISNYGYTF. CDR3 DNA sequence: TGCGCCAGCAGCTTGGAAACAGGGATTAGTAACTATGGCTACACCTTC.

This sequence joins TRBV7-8 and TRBJ2-5, with 7 positions matching TRBD1. After removal of 5 bases from V and 2 bases from J, the junction contained 2 bases not matched to a gene. CDR3 size: 13 residues. CDR1 is SGHVS, CDR2 FQNEAQ, per germline. Here the CDR3 reads CASSTDRQETQYF. In nucleotides, the CDR3 is TGTGCCAGCAGCACGGACAGGCAAGAGACCCAGTACTTC.

This chain links TRBV7-9 with TRBJ2-5; 9 bases match TRBD2. This CDR3 is 16 amino acids long. The ends lost 3 bases at V and 0 bases at J; junction bases unmatched: 5. Germline V gives CDR1 SEHNR, CDR2 FQNEAQ (reference sequence). The CDR3 protein is CASSFYSGGHQETQYF. CDR3 bases: TGTGCCAGCAGCTTTTATAGCGGGGGCCACCAAGAGACCCAGTACTTC.

Only a few counts were recorded for this clone. V usage is TRBV29-1 and J usage is TRBJ1-1, with 10 positions matching TRBD1. CDR1 is SQVTM and CDR2 is ANQGSEA in the germline V gene. V shed 5 bases and J 7 bases; nucleotides not matched to a gene: 13. The CDR3 spans 15 residues. CDR3 loop: CSVYEIDRGLGEAFF. For the CDR3, the DNA is TGCAGCGTTTACGAGATTGACAGGGGGCTTGGTGAAGCTTTCTTT.

The rearrangement uses TRBV19 and TRBJ1-3; TRBD1 is a possible D gene (6 bases). Trimming took off 5 bases at V and 4 bases at J, with 12 bases between the two ends. The CDR3 consists of 14 residues. From germline, CDR1 is LNHDA and CDR2 SQIVND (reference sequence). The CDR3 loop is CASSLAGVGNTIYF. The CDR3 DNA reads as TGTGCCAGTAGTCTGGCAGGGGTCGGAAACACCATATATTTT.

This CDR3 is CASSFNDGQGYGYTF. The CDR3 DNA sequence: TGTGCCAGCAGCTTTAACGACGGACAGGGGTATGGCTACACCTTC. This chain joins TRBV6-5 and TRBJ1-2, with 9 nucleotides matching TRBD1. Looked up from germline, CDR1 is MNHEY and CDR2 is SVGAGI. This CDR3 spans 15 amino acids. The V and J ends lost 6 bases and 5 bases, in that order; junction bases with no gene match: 10.

The V gene is TRBV20-1, the J gene TRBJ2-1, with D possibly being TRBD1 (6 bases). The V end was cut by 5 bases, the J end by 7 bases, with 9 bases between. The CDR3 runs 11 residues. Germline values: CDR1 DFQATT, CDR2 SNEGSKA (reference sequence). The CDR3 region has the DNA TGCAGTGCTCTTACAGGGAATGAGCAGTTCTTC. It encodes CSALTGNEQFF.

The chain employs TRBV28 and TRBJ1-2; D is uncertain. CDR1 and CDR2 from the germline V gene are MDHEN and SYDVKM. Trimming removed 2 bases from V and 3 bases from J, with 10 bases in between. CDR3 length equals 14 residues. The CDR3, as DNA: TGTGCCAGCAGTTTACCCAGGAGGGACTATGGCTACACCTTC. It yields the protein CASSLPRRDYGYTF.